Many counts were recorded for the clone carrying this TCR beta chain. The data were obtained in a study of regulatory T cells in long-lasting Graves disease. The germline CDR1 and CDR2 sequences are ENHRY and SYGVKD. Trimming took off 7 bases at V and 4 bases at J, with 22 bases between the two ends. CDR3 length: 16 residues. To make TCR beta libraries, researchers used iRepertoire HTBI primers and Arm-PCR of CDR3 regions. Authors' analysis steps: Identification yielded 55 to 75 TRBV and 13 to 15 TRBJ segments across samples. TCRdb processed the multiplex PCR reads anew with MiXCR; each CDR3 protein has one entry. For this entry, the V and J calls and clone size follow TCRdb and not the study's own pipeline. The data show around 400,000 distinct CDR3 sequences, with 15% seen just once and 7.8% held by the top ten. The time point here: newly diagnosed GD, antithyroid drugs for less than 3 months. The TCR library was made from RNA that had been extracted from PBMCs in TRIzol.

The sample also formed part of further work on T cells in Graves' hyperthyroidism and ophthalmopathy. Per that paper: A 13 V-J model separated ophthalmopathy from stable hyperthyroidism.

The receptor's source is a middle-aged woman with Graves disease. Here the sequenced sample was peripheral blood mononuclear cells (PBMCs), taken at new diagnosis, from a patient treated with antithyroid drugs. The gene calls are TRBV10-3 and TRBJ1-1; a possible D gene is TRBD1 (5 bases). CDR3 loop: CAINSEGWEGATEAFF. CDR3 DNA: TGTGCCATCAACAGTGAGGGGTGGGAAGGGGCCACTGAAGCTTTCTTT.